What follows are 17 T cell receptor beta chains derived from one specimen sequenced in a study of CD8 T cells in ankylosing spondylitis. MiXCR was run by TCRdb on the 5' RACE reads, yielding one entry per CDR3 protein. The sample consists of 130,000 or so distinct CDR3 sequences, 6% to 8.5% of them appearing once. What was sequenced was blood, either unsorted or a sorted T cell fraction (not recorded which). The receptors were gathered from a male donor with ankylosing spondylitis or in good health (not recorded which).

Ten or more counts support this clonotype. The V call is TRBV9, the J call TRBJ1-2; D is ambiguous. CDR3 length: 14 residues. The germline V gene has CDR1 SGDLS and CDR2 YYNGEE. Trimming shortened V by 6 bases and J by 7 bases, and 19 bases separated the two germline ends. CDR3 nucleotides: TGTGCCAGCACCCGGGATCTCGCCCTTTTTGGCTACACCTTC. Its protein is CASTRDLALFGYTF.

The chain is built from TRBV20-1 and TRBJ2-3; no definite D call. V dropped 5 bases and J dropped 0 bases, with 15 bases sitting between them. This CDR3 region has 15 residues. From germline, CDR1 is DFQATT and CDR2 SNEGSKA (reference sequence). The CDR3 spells CSAQISDFSTDTQYF. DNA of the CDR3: TGCAGTGCTCAGATATCGGATTTTAGCACAGATACGCAGTATTTT.

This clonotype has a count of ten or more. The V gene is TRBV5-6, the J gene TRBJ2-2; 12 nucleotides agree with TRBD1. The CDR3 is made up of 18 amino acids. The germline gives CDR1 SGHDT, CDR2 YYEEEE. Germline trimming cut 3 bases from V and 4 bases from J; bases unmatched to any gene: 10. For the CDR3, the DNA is TGTGCCAGCAGCTCACCGGGGACAGGGGGCGCGGGCACCGGGGAGCTGTTTTTT. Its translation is CASSSPGTGGAGTGELFF.

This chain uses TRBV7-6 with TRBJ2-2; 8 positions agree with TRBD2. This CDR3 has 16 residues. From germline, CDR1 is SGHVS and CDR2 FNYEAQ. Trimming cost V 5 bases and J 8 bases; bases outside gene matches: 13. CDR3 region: CASSLSQRERSGELFF. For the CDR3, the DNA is TGTGCCAGCAGCCTCTCACAGCGGGAGAGATCTGGGGAGCTGTTTTTT.

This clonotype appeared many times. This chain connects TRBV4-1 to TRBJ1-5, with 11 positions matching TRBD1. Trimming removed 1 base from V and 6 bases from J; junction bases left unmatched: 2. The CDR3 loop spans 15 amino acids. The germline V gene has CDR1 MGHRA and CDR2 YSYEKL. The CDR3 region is CASSQGDRGVQPQHF. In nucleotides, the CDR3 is TGCGCCAGCAGCCAAGGGGACAGGGGGGTTCAGCCCCAGCATTTT.

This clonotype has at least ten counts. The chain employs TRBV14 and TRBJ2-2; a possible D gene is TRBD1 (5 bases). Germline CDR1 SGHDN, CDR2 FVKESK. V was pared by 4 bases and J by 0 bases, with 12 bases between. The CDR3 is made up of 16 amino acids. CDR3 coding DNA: TGTGCCAGCAGCCGCCTAGGGGCAGCGAACACCGGGGAGCTGTTTTTT. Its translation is CASSRLGAANTGELFF.

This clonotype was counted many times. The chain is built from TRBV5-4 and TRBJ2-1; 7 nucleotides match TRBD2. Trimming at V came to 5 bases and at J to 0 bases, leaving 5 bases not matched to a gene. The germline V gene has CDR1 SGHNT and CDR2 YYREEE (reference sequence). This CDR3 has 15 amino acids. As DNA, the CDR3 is TGTGCCAGCAGACCCGGGGGGAGCTCCTACAATGAGCAGTTCTTC. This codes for CASRPGGSSYNEQFF.

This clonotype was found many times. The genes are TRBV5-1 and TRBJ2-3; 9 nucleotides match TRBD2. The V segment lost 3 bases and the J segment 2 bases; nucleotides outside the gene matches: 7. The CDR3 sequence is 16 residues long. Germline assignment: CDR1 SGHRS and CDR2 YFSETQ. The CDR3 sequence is CASSSQAGGYTDTQYF. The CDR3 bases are TGCGCCAGCAGCTCCCAAGCGGGGGGATACACAGATACGCAGTATTTT.

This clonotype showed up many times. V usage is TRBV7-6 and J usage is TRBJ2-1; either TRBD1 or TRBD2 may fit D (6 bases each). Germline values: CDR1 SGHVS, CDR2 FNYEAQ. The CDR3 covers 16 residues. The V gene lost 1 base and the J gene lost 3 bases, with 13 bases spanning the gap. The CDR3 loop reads CASSLGSGAFYNEQFF. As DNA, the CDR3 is TGTGCCAGCAGCTTAGGGTCGGGGGCCTTCTACAATGAGCAGTTCTTC.

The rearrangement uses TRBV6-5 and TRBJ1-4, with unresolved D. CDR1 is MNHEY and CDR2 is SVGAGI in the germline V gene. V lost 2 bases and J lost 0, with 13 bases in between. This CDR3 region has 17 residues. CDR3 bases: TGTGCCAGCAGTTACCCCTCGAAGAGAGCAACTAATGAAAAACTGTTTTTT. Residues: CASSYPSKRATNEKLFF.

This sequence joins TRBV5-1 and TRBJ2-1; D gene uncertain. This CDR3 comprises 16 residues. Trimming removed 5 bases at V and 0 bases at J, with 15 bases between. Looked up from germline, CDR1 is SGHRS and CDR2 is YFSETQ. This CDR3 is CASRFSGSSSYNEQFF. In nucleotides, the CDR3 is TGCGCCAGCAGGTTTTCTGGATCTAGCTCCTACAATGAGCAGTTCTTC. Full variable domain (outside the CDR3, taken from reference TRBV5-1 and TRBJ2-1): KAGVTQTPRYLIKTRGQQVTLSCSPISGHRSVSWYQQTPGQGLQFLFEYFSETQRNKGNFPGRFSGRQFSNSRSEMNVSTLELGDSALYLCASRFSGSSSYNEQFFGPGTRLTVL.

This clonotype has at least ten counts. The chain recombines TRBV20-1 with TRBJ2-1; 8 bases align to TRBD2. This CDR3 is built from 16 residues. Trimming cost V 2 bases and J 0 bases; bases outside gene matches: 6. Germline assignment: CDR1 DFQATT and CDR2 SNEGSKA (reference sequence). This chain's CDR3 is CSARPSGPYSYNEQFF. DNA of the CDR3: TGCAGTGCTAGACCTAGCGGGCCTTACTCCTACAATGAGCAGTTCTTC.

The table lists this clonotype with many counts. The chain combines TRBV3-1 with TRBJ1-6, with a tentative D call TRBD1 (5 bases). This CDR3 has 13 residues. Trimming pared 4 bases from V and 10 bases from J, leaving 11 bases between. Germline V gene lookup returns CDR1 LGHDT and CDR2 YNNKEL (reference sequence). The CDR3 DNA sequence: TGTGCCAGCAGCCCGTCGCGGGACTCACCCCTCCACTTT. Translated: CASSPSRDSPLHF.

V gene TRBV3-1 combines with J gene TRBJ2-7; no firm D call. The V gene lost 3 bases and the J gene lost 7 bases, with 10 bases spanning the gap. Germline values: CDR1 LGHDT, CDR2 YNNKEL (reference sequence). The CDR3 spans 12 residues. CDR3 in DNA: TGTGCCAGCAGCCACGGGTTTGAAGAGCAGTACTTC. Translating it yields CASSHGFEEQYF.

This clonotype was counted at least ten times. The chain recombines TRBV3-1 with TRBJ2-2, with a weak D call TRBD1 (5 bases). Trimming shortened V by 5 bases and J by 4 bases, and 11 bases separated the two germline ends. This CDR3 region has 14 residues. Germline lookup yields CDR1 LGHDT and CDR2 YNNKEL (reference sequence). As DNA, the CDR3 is TGTGCCAGCAGCGAGACAGTCGGCACCGGGGAGCTGTTTTTT. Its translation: CASSETVGTGELFF.

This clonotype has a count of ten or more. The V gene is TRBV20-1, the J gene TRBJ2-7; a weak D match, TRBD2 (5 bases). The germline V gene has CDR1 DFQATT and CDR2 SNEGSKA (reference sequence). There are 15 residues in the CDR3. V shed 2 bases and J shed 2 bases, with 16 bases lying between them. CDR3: CSARSLSGSPYEQYF. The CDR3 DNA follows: TGCAGTGCTAGATCCCTATCGGGGTCACCCTACGAGCAGTACTTC.

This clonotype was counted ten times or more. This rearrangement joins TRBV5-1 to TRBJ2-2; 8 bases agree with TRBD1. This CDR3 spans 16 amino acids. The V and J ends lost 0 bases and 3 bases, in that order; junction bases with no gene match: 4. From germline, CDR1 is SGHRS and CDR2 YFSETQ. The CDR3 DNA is TGCGCCAGCAGCTTGGCGGACAGGGTCGACACCGGGGAGCTGTTTTTT. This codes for CASSLADRVDTGELFF.